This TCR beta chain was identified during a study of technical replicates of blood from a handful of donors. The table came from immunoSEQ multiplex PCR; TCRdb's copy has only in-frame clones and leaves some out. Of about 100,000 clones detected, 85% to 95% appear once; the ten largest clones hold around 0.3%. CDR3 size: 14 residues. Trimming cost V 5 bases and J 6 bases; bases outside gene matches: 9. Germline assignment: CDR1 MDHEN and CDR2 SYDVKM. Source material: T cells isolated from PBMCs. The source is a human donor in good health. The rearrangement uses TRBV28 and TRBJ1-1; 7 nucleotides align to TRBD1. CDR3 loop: CASSTGTATAEAFF. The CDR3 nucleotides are TGTGCCAGCAGTACAGGGACAGCGACCGCTGAAGCTTTCTTT.